Below are 26 T cell receptor beta chains sequenced from a single sample in a study of tumor-infiltrating lymphocytes in primary liver carcinoma. A primer in the constant region served to generate TCR beta cDNA from approximately 500 ng of total RNA. Nested multiplex PCR, run for three rounds with slightly modified ARM-PCR, yielded TCR beta libraries. A C-beta reverse primer was combined with TRBV1-TRBV30 forward primers in the first two PCR rounds, and each round had ten to eleven cycles. TCRdb recomputed calls from the multiplex PCR reads with MiXCR, one row per CDR3 protein. This table has fewer than 350,000 distinct CDR3 sequences, roughly 61% appearing once. The blood RNA (from unsorted whole blood) was obtained, and germline DNA was also extracted. Material for sequencing was peripheral blood. Source of these receptors: a man in his forties or fifties with primary liver carcinoma and hepatitis B virus infection.

V and J are TRBV29-1 and TRBJ2-3; 8 bases line up with TRBD1. Per germline, CDR1 SQVTM and CDR2 ANQGSEA. The V gene end was trimmed by 6 bases and the J gene end by 3 bases; junction bases not matched to a gene: 11. The CDR3 totals 15 residues. The CDR3 is CSVSRTGPGTDTQYF. DNA of the CDR3: TGCAGCGTATCTCGGACAGGGCCAGGGACAGATACGCAGTATTTT.

In the case of this clonotype: It may be a read error: a sequence one base away is much more abundant. The chain recombines TRBV6-6 with TRBJ2-6; 7 bases line up with TRBD1. Germline V gene data show CDR1 as MNHNY and CDR2 as SVGAGI (reference sequence). This CDR3 region has 17 residues. The CDR3 bases are TGTGCCAGCAGTTACCTGGGACAGCGCTCTGGGGCCAGCGTCCTGACTTTC. Its translation is CASSYLGQRSGASVLTF.

This clonotype has only one observation. The rearrangement uses TRBV11-2 and TRBJ2-1, with a weak D call TRBD1 (6 bases). CDR1 is SGHAT and CDR2 is FQNNGV in the germline V gene. The germline V and J ends were trimmed by 5 bases and 5 bases, with 16 bases remaining between them. This CDR3 has 15 residues. The CDR3 DNA reads as TGTGCCAGCAGCCGACCTAGGGACAAGAACAATGAGCAGTTCTTC. Translating gives CASSRPRDKNNEQFF. The full variable domain, completed using reference TRBV11-2 and TRBJ2-1, is EAGVAQSPRYKIIEKRQSVAFWCNPISGHATLYWYQQILGQGPKLLIQFQNNGVVDDSQLPKDRFSAERLKGVDSTLKIQPAKLEDSAVYLCASSRPRDKNNEQFFGPGTRLTVL.

This clonotype has a count of ten or more. V usage is TRBV6-2 or TRBV6-3 and J usage is TRBJ1-5, with D tentatively TRBD1 (5 bases). This CDR3 has 14 amino acids. From germline, CDR1 is MNHEY and CDR2 SVGEGT. Trimming shortened V by 8 bases and J by 0 bases, and 11 bases separated the two germline ends. The CDR3 nucleotides are TGTGCCAGCCGGGACCTAGATAGCAATCAGCCCCAGCATTTT. As protein: CASRDLDSNQPQHF.

About this clonotype: The junction shows a germline mismatch at one end, possibly a read error. V is TRBV11-2 and J is TRBJ2-1, with D maybe TRBD2 (6 bases). The CDR3 has 13 amino acids. The germline gives CDR1 SGHAT, CDR2 FQNNGV. Written as DNA, the CDR3 is TGTGCTAGCGGCCGTGAACTAGGGAATGAGCTGTTCTTC. The encoded protein is CASGRELGNELFF.

Points on this clonotype: A read error may be the cause here, since a much bigger clone is one base away. The chain recombines TRBV29-1 with TRBJ2-7; D is undetermined. Germline loops: CDR1 SQVTM, CDR2 ANQGSEA. This CDR3 contains 14 residues. The CDR3 is CNVEIERETYEQYF. In nucleotides, the CDR3 is TGCAACGTTGAAATAGAACGTGAGACCTACGAGCAGTACTTC.

As for this clonotype: A junction boundary mismatches the germline segment, possibly from a read error. The J gene is TRBJ2-7, the V gene TRBV12-3 or TRBV12-4; weak D call: TRBD2 (5 bases). The CDR3 extends over 16 amino acids. CDR3: CASSLALACFSYDQYF. The CDR3 DNA reads as TGTGCCAGCAGTTTAGCCTTAGCGTGCTTCTCCTACGATCAGTACTTC.

A note on this clonotype: Possible read error: a much larger clone is one base away. Since no conserved phenylalanine or tryptophan closes the CDR3, a read error is the likely cause. This rearrangement joins TRBV12-3 or TRBV12-4 to TRBJ1-2, with 7 positions matching TRBD1. The CDR3 is 14 amino acids. J lost 7 bases, V lost 4 bases, and 9 bases had no gene match. As DNA, the CDR3 is TGTGCCAGCAGTTGGAACGACAGGGATGGTGGCTACACCTTA. Encoded protein: CASSWNDRDGGYTL.

This clonotype came up a few times. This chain connects TRBV19 to TRBJ2-7; 12 positions agree with TRBD2. Unmatched junction bases numbered 15, after V lost 7 bases and J lost 5 bases. Germline loops: CDR1 LNHDA, CDR2 SQIVND (reference sequence). The CDR3 has 17 amino acids. DNA for the CDR3: TGTGCCAGTACCAGTATAGGCCCTAGCGGGAGGGCTGACGAGCAGTACTTC. This encodes CASTSIGPSGRADEQYF.

In the case of this clonotype: This may come from a read error, since a much larger clone is one base off. The rearrangement links TRBV6-6 to TRBJ1-5; tentatively, D is TRBD1 (5 bases). The germline gives CDR1 MNHNY, CDR2 SVGAGI (reference sequence). CDR3 length: 16 amino acids. The CDR3 sequence: CANSYLGPGSNQPQHF. Here the CDR3 DNA reads TGTGCCAACAGTTACCTGGGGCCCGGTAGCAATCAGCCCCAGCATTTT.

This clonotype came up many times. As DNA, the CDR3 is TGTGCCAGCAGAAAAAAGCTGGAGGCCATGGGTGAGCAGTACTTC. Translating it yields CASRKKLEAMGEQYF. The J gene is TRBJ2-7, the V gene TRBV6-5, with D maybe TRBD2 (5 bases). CDR1 and CDR2 from the germline V gene are MNHEY and SVGAGI. V was trimmed by 6 bases and J by 7 bases, leaving 22 bases between them. The CDR3 is 15 residues long.

About this clonotype itself: A much larger clone differs by one base, so this may be a read error. No conserved phenylalanine or tryptophan is present at the end of the CDR3, so a read error is the likely explanation. V usage is TRBV10-3 and J usage is TRBJ1-6, with 8 bases matching TRBD1. Per the germline V gene, CDR1 is ENHRY and CDR2 is SYGVKD. The CDR3 is 16 amino acids. The ends lost 1 base at V and 5 bases at J; junction bases unmatched: 4. CDR3: CAISEFSTGDNSPLHS. The CDR3 coding sequence is TGTGCCATCAGTGAGTTTTCGACAGGGGATAATTCACCCCTCCACTCT.

The CDR3 loop is CANQPTSGQMKSYEQYF. Here the CDR3 DNA reads TGTGCCAACCAACCCACTAGCGGGCAAATGAAGTCCTACGAGCAGTACTTC. The gene calls are TRBV28 and TRBJ2-7; 9 nucleotides match TRBD2. This CDR3 has 17 residues. CDR1 and CDR2 (germline): MDHEN, SYDVKM. J lost 1 base, V lost 10 bases, and 17 bases had no gene match.

This clonotype showed up just once. An end of the junction differs from the germline gene, which may be a read error. This sequence joins TRBV5-6 and TRBJ1-3; D uncertain. The CDR3 extends over 14 amino acids. The germline CDR1 and CDR2 sequences are SGHDT and YYEEEE. The CDR3 reads CASSLIFSGDTIYF. DNA for the CDR3: TGTGCCAGCTCGCTCATTTTCTCTGGAGACACCATATATTTT.

Only a few counts were recorded for this clonotype. The chain has TRBV5-5 and TRBJ2-1, with D maybe TRBD2 (6 bases). The CDR3 spans 15 residues. V lost 0 bases, J lost 4 bases, and 11 bases lay in between. Per germline, CDR1 SGHKS and CDR2 YYEKEE (reference sequence). CDR3 coding DNA: TGTGCCAGCAGCTTGGAGCTAGCGAGATACAATGAGCAGTTCTTC. It translates to CASSLELARYNEQFF.

On this clonotype itself: Being one base from a much bigger clone, this may be a read error. This likely comes from a read error, as the CDR3 has no conserved phenylalanine or tryptophan at its end. This sequence joins TRBV6-5 and TRBJ2-1, with 9 bases lining up with TRBD2. V was pared by 10 bases and J by 9 bases, with 13 bases of the junction left unmatched. Germline lookup yields CDR1 MNHEY and CDR2 SVGAGI. The CDR3 runs 14 residues. Here the CDR3 reads CAIGSGTSSGEQFL. The CDR3 region has the DNA TGTGCCATCGGTTCCGGGACTAGCAGTGGTGAGCAGTTCCTC.

The chain couples TRBV7-9 to TRBJ2-3; D unclear. Between the trimmed V and J ends, which lost 6 bases and 5 bases, there was a span of 18 bases. Looked up from germline, CDR1 is SEHNR and CDR2 is FQNEAQ (reference sequence). This CDR3 comprises 15 residues. The CDR3 loop is CASSPIGRRGDTQYF. The CDR3 DNA is TGTGCCAGCAGTCCGATCGGTCGCCGTGGAGATACGCAGTATTTT.

A word on this clonotype: Possible read error: a much larger clone is one base away. Here the CDR3 reads CSVGSFGNTIYF. CDR3 in DNA: TGCAGCGTTGGCAGCTTTGGAAACACCATATATTTT. The genes are TRBV29-1 and TRBJ1-3; D is uncertain. The CDR3 is 12 residues long. Germline V gene sequence: CDR1 SQVTM, CDR2 ANQGSEA. Trimming stripped 4 bases from V and 3 bases from J, with 7 bases between. Using reference TRBV29-1 and TRBJ1-3 for the parts outside the CDR3, the full variable domain is SAVISQKPSRDICQRGTSLTIQCQVDSQVTMMFWYRQQPGQSLTLIATANQGSEATYESGFVIDKFPISRPNLTFSTLTVSNMSPEDSSIYLCSVGSFGNTIYFGEGSWLTVV.

This clonotype was counted ten times or more. This rearrangement joins TRBV11-2 to TRBJ2-1; D perhaps matches TRBD2 (6 bases). V gave up 5 bases and J gave up 15 bases, with 20 bases separating them. Germline CDR1 SGHAT, CDR2 FQNNGV. This CDR3 region has 13 residues. CDR3 nucleotide sequence: TGTGCCAGCAGCCCGAAGACTAGGTTTTTAGGGTTCTTC. Its translation is CASSPKTRFLGFF. The full variable domain, rest sourced from reference TRBV11-2 and TRBJ2-1, is EAGVAQSPRYKIIEKRQSVAFWCNPISGHATLYWYQQILGQGPKLLIQFQNNGVVDDSQLPKDRFSAERLKGVDSTLKIQPAKLEDSAVYLCASSPKTRFLGFFGPGTRLTVL.

On this clonotype itself: The junction differs from germline at one of its ends, possibly a read error. In nucleotides, the CDR3 is TGTAGCGTTGATCCTCGGACAGGTGGAAACACCATATTTTTT. Residues: CSVDPRTGGNTIFF. V gene TRBV29-1 combines with J gene TRBJ1-3; 7 bases align to TRBD1. Germline lookup yields CDR1 SQVTM and CDR2 ANQGSEA. This CDR3 comprises 14 residues.

This clonotype was seen many times. The conserved final phenylalanine or tryptophan is absent from the CDR3, which likely points to a read error. The chain carries TRBV11-2 and TRBJ2-3; tentative D call: TRBD2 (5 bases). The CDR3 is made up of 16 amino acids. Germline V gene data show CDR1 as SGHAT and CDR2 as FQNNGV. The germline V and J ends were trimmed by 1 base and 1 base, with 12 bases remaining between them. CDR3 region: CASSLGRRTRTDTQYL. CDR3 nucleotides: TGTGCCAGCAGCTTAGGTCGTCGGACTCGCACAGATACGCAGTATCTT.

For this clonotype: One end of the junction fails to match germline, which may point to a read error. The chain couples TRBV11-2 to TRBJ2-2, with TRBD2 as a possible D gene (5 bases). This CDR3 is built from 15 residues. Looked up from germline, CDR1 is SGHAT and CDR2 is FQNNGV. The CDR3 sequence is CASGLLPGNTGELCF. DNA for the CDR3: TGTGCCAGCGGCTTACTACCGGGGAACACCGGGGAGCTGTGTTTT.

As concerns this clonotype: A clone one base away is much larger, so this may be a read error. The chain combines TRBV4-1 with TRBJ2-2; the D gene is possibly TRBD1 (5 bases). Germline CDR1 MGHRA, CDR2 YSYEKL. This CDR3 comprises 18 residues. CDR3 in amino acids: CASSQESGWGENIGELFF. The CDR3 DNA sequence: TGCGCCAGCAGCCAAGAGAGTGGGTGGGGCGAGAACATCGGGGAGCTGTTTTTT.

Points on this clonotype: A junction end diverges from the germline sequence, so it may reflect a read error. The chain links TRBV11-3 to TRBJ1-1, with D hard to call. Germline V gene sequence: CDR1 SGHNT, CDR2 YENEEA. This CDR3 is 13 amino acids long. The CDR3 region is CSSSRTQRGEAFF. CDR3 in DNA: TGTTCCAGCAGCCGAACTCAACGTGGTGAAGCTTTCTTT.

This clonotype was recorded at least ten times. The chain carries TRBV4-1 and TRBJ1-5; 8 bases agree with TRBD1. V was pared by 6 bases and J by 5 bases, with 12 bases of the junction left unmatched. This CDR3 is built from 16 residues. Germline CDR1 reads MGHRA; CDR2 reads YSYEKL. The CDR3 region has the DNA TGCGCCAGCAGTTCGACGATTGGACAGGGATATCAGCCCCAGCATTTT. As protein: CASSSTIGQGYQPQHF.

The rearrangement joins TRBV30 to TRBJ1-1; TRBD1 agrees at 7 bases. Germline V lookup: CDR1 GTSNPN, CDR2 SVGIG (reference sequence). The CDR3 sequence is 16 residues long. V lost 3 bases to trimming and J lost 7 bases; unmatched junction nucleotides: 17. The CDR3 sequence: CAWSPLRDSSYLEAFF. CDR3 sequence (DNA): TGTGCCTGGAGCCCCCTCCGGGACAGCTCATATCTTGAAGCTTTCTTT.